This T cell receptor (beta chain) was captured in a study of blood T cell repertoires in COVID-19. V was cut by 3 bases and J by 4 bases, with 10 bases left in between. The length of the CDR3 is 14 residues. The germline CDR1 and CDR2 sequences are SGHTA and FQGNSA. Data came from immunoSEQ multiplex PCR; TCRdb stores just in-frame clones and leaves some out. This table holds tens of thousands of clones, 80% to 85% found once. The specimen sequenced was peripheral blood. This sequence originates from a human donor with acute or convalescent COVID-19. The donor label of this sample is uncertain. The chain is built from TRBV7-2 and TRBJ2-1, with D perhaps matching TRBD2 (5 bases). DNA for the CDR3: TGTGCCAGCAGCTTCGGACTTCAATACAATGAGCAGTTCTTC. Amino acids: CASSFGLQYNEQFF. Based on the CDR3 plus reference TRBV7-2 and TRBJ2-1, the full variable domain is GAGVSQSPSNKVTEKGKDVELRCDPISGHTALYWYRQSLGQGLEFLIYFQGNSAPDKSGLPSDRFSAERTGGSVSTLTIQRTQQEDSAVYLCASSFGLQYNEQFFGPGTRLTVL.